These 2 T cell receptor beta chains came from one sample sequenced in a study of cytomegalovirus exposure and HLA in healthy donors. Primers included in the PCR were 60 Vbeta and 13 Jbeta primers. TCRdb keeps only in-frame clones here, not all; method: immunoSEQ multiplex PCR. The sample has about 130,000 clones. Sequenced: PBMCs. The receptors shown here come from a man aged 35 to 55 in good health and CMV-seronegative.

The chain has TRBV6-6 and TRBJ1-1, with 7 bases lining up with TRBD1. V trimming: 6 bases; J trimming: 8 bases; junction bases outside the gene matches: 12. The CDR3 is 14 residues long. In germline, CDR1 is MNHNY, CDR2 SVGAGI (reference sequence). The CDR3 loop is CASRNIGTAEEAFF. The CDR3 DNA follows: TGTGCCAGCAGAAACATCGGGACAGCGGAAGAAGCTTTCTTT.

The chain employs TRBV7-2 and TRBJ2-7; D uncertain. Trimming took 1 base from V and 2 from J, leaving 6 bases between them. The CDR3 loop spans 13 amino acids. Germline lookup yields CDR1 SGHTA and CDR2 FQGNSA. The CDR3 loop is CASSLVLTYEQYF. Here the CDR3 DNA reads TGTGCCAGCAGCTTAGTACTCACCTACGAGCAGTACTTC.